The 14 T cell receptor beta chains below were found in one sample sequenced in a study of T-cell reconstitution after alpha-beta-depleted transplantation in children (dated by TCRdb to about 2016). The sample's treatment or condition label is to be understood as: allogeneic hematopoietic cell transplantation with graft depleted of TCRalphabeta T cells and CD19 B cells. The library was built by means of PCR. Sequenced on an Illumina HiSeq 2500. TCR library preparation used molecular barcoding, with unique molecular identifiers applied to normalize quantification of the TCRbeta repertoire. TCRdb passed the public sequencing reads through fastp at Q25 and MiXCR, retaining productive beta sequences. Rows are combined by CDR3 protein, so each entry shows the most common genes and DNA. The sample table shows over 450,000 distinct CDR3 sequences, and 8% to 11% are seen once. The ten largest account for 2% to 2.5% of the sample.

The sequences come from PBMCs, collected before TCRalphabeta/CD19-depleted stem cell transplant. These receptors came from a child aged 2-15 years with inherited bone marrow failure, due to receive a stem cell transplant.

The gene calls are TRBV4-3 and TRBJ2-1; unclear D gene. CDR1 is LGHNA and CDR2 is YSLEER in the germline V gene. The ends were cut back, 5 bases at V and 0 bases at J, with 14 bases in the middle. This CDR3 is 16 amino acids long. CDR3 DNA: TGCGCCAGCAGCACCCACACTACCTTCTCCTACAATGAGCAGTTCTTC. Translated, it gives CASSTHTTFSYNEQFF.

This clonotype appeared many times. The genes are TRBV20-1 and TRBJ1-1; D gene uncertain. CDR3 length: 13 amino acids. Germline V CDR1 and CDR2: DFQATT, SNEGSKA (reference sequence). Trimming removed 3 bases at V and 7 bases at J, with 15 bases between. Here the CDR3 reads CSASAVTLGEAFF. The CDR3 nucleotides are TGCAGTGCTAGTGCGGTGACCCTAGGTGAAGCTTTCTTT.

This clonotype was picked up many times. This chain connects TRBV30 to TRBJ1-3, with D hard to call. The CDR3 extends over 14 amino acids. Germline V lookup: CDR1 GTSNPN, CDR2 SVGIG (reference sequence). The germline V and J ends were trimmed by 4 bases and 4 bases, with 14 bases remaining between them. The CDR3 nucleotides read TGTGCCTGGACAAGGGCCAGTCTAGGAAACACCATATATTTT. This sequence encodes CAWTRASLGNTIYF.

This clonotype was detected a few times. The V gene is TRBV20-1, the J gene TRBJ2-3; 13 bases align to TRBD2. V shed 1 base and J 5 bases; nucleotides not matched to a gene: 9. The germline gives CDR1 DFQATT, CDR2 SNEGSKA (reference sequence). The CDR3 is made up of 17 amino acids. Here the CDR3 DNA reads TGCAGTGCTAGAGGTGGACTAGCGGGAGAATGGATAGATACGCAGTATTTT. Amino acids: CSARGGLAGEWIDTQYF.

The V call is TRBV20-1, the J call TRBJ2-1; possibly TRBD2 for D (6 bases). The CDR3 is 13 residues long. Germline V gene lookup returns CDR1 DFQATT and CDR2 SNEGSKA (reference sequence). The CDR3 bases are TGCGGCCCAGTAGCGGTCCGGTACAATGAGCAGTTCTTC. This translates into CGPVAVRYNEQFF.

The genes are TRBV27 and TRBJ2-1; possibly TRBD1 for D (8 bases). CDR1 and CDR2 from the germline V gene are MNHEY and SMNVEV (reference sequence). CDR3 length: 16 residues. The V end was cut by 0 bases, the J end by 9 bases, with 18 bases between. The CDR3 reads CASSLSQGGLLSEQFF. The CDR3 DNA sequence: TGTGCCAGCAGTTTATCACAGGGGGGGTTATTGAGTGAGCAGTTCTTC.

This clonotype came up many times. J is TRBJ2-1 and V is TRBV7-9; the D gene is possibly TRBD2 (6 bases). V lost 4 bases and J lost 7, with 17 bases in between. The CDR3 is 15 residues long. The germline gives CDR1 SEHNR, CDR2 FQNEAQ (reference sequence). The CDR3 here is CASSSLRGGTNEQFF. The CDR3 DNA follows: TGTGCCAGCAGCTCTCTTCGGGGCGGGACGAATGAGCAGTTCTTC.

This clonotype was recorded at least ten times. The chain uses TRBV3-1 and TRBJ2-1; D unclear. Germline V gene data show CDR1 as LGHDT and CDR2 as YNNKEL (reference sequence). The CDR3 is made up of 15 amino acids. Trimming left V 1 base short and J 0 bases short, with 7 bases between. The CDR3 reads CASSQGTYSYNEQFF. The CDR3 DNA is TGTGCCAGCAGCCAAGGAACATACTCCTACAATGAGCAGTTCTTC.

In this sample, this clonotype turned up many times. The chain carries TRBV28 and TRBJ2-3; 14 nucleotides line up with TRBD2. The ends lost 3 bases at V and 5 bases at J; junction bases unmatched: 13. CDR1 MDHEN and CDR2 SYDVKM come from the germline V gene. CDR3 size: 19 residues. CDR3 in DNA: TGTGCCAGCAGTTTCCCCAAACCGGGACTAGCGGGAGATCTAGATACGCAGTATTTT. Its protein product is CASSFPKPGLAGDLDTQYF.

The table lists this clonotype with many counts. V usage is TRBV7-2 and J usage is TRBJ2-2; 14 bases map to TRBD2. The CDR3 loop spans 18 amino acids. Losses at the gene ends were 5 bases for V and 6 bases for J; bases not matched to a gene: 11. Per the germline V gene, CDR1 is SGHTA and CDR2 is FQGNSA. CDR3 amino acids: CASSALAGLAGASGELFF. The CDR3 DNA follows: TGTGCCAGCAGCGCCCTTGCGGGACTAGCGGGAGCGTCCGGGGAGCTGTTTTTT.

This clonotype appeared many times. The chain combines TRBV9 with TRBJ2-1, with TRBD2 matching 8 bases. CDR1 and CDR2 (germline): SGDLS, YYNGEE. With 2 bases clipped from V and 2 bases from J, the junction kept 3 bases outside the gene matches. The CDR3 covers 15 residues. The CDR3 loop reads CASSVQAGAYNEQFF. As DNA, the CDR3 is TGTGCCAGCAGCGTCCAAGCGGGAGCCTACAATGAGCAGTTCTTC.

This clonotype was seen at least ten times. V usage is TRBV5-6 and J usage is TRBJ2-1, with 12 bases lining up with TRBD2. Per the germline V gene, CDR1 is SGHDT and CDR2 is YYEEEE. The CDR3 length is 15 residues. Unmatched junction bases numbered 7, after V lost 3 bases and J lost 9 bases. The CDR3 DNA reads TGTGCCAGCAGCTCCCCGACTAGCGGGAGCTTTGAGCAGTTCTTC. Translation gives CASSSPTSGSFEQFF.

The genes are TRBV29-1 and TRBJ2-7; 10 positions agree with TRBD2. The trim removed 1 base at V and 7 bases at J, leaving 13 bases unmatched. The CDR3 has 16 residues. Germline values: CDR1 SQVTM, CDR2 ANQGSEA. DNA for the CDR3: TGCAGCGTTGAAGTAATGGCTAGCGGGAGCTCGGAAGAGCAGTACTTC. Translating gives CSVEVMASGSSEEQYF.

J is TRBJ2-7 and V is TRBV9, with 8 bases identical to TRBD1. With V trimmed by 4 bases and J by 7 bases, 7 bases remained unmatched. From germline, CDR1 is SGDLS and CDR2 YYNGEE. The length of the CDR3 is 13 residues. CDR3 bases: TGTGCCAGCAGCCCAGGGGGCCCGAGTGAGCAGTACTTC. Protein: CASSPGGPSEQYF.